This T cell receptor beta chain is drawn from a study of shared clonotypes between healthy human individuals. Findings and limits, study-wide: What rarefaction showed was incomplete sorted-subset sequencing despite large depth. In general, naive subsets displayed greater estimated richness than memory subsets did.

Germline V gene sequence: CDR1 GTSNPN, CDR2 SVGIG (reference sequence). V was trimmed by 0 bases and J by 12 bases, leaving 9 bases between them. CDR3 length equals 11 residues. Replicate PCRs run on sorted subsets employed 200 ng DNA, around 27,000 T cell genomes. Profiled with immunoSEQ multiplex PCR; TCRdb holds only in-frame clones, not every one. This sample has roughly 2.5 million clones, with roughly nine tenths found just once. On this clone itself: The antigen is undetermined.

CD4+ cells underwent separation, giving CD45RA+ naive and CD45RA-negative memory subsets. The chain recombines TRBV30 with TRBJ2-1; weak D call: TRBD1 (6 bases). The TCR was taken from a young man in good health. Input material: naive CD4+ T cells sorted from blood. The subset was: CD45RA+ positively selected. The CDR3 DNA sequence: TGTGCCTGGAGTGTACAGGGACCGCAGTTCTTC. Amino acid sequence: CAWSVQGPQFF.